These 31 T cell receptor beta chains came from one sample sequenced in a study of cytomegalovirus exposure and HLA in healthy donors. It was with 60 Vbeta and 13 Jbeta primers that the PCR ran. The assay was immunoSEQ multiplex PCR, and TCRdb's table has in-frame clones only and misses some. The data contain 95,000 to 130,000 clones, approximately 9.4% of them seen just once; the ten biggest clones take up 3%. The sequenced sample was PBMCs. The receptor source for this set is a man between 25 and 39 years old in good health and CMV-seronegative.

The chain joins TRBV5-6 to TRBJ2-5; unclear D gene. This CDR3 is 13 amino acids long. Germline lookup yields CDR1 SGHDT and CDR2 YYEEEE. Trimming took 2 bases from V and 1 from J, leaving 6 bases between them. This CDR3 is CASSLIAQETQYF. CDR3 in DNA: TGTGCCAGCAGCTTAATAGCCCAAGAGACCCAGTACTTC.

This clone was picked up a small number of times. CDR3 sequence reads: CASALARGNTEAFF. For the CDR3, the DNA is TGTGCCAGCGCCCTTGCGCGGGGGAACACTGAAGCTTTCTTT. The chain uses TRBV7-9 and TRBJ1-1; D is uncertain. The CDR3 totals 14 residues. Germline loops: CDR1 SEHNR, CDR2 FQNEAQ (reference sequence). V lost 8 bases and J lost 1, with 14 bases in between.

The sample holds a few counts of this clone. V gene TRBV5-6 combines with J gene TRBJ2-2, with 12 bases identical to TRBD2. Losses at the gene ends were 4 bases for V and 4 bases for J; bases not matched to a gene: 5. The germline CDR1 and CDR2 sequences are SGHDT and YYEEEE. This CDR3 is 16 amino acids long. The chain's CDR3 is CASSQGLAGFTGELFF. CDR3 coding DNA: TGTGCCAGCAGCCAAGGACTAGCGGGATTCACCGGGGAGCTGTTTTTT.

The V and J genes are TRBV5-1 and TRBJ2-7, with 9 bases matching TRBD1. The CDR3 spans 13 residues. Germline loops: CDR1 SGHRS, CDR2 YFSETQ. The V and J ends lost 4 bases and 7 bases, in that order; junction bases with no gene match: 6. This CDR3 reads CASSVSGTGEQYF. The DNA for the CDR3 is TGCGCCAGCAGCGTATCCGGGACAGGGGAGCAGTACTTC. Complete variable domain (other parts from reference TRBV5-1 and TRBJ2-7): KAGVTQTPRYLIKTRGQQVTLSCSPISGHRSVSWYQQTPGQGLQFLFEYFSETQRNKGNFPGRFSGRQFSNSRSEMNVSTLELGDSALYLCASSVSGTGEQYFGPGTRLTVT.

This clone has more than one count but fewer than ten. The rearrangement joins TRBV15 to TRBJ2-7; D possibly corresponds to TRBD2 (7 bases). The V end lost 0 bases, the J end lost 4 bases, and 10 bases lay between the germline ends. The CDR3 length is 14 residues. The V gene's germline CDR1 is LNHNV and CDR2 YYDKDF (reference sequence). CDR3 nucleotides: TGTGCCACCAGCAGAGATCGGGGGGCTTACGAGCAGTACTTC. It translates to CATSRDRGAYEQYF. Full variable domain (missing parts from reference TRBV15 and TRBJ2-7): DAMVIQNPRYQVTQFGKPVTLSCSQTLNHNVMYWYQQKSSQAPKLLFHYYDKDFNNEADTPDNFQSRRPNTSFCFLDIRSPGLGDTAMYLCATSRDRGAYEQYFGPGTRLTVT.

This rearrangement joins TRBV9 to TRBJ2-1; TRBD2 matches at 10 bases. Germline CDR1 reads SGDLS; CDR2 reads YYNGEE. Unmatched junction bases numbered 11, after V lost 0 bases and J lost 11 bases. The CDR3 contains 16 residues. As DNA, the CDR3 is TGTGCCAGCAGCGTAGACTCGGGACTAGCGACGAAGAAGCAGTTCTTC. Amino acids: CASSVDSGLATKKQFF.

This clone was picked up a small number of times. This chain links TRBV7-8 with TRBJ2-7; D perhaps matches TRBD2 (6 bases). The CDR3 totals 16 residues. Germline V gene sequence: CDR1 SGHVS, CDR2 FQNEAQ. V was cut by 1 base and J by 0 bases, with 13 bases left in between. CDR3 loop: CASSLGRDLISYEQYF. CDR3 DNA: TGTGCCAGCAGCTTAGGTCGGGACTTGATCTCCTACGAGCAGTACTTC. Full variable domain (remainder filled in from reference TRBV7-8 and TRBJ2-7): GAGVSQSPRYKVAKRGQDVALRCDPISGHVSLFWYQQALGQGPEFLTYFQNEAQLDKSGLPSDRFFAERPEGSVSTLKIQRTQQEDSAVYLCASSLGRDLISYEQYFGPGTRLTVT.

This clone appeared a few times. The chain couples TRBV7-2 to TRBJ2-7, with TRBD2 as a possible D gene (6 bases). The CDR3 length is 14 residues. V was shortened by 5 bases and J by 4 bases, with 15 bases between the two germline ends. CDR1 is SGHTA and CDR2 is FQGNSA in the germline V gene. CDR3 loop: CASSPNWGGYEQYF. The CDR3 bases are TGTGCCAGCAGCCCGAACTGGGGAGGTTACGAGCAGTACTTC.

There are a few counts of this clone. The chain carries TRBV15 and TRBJ2-3; 9 bases agree with TRBD2. V gave up 0 bases and J gave up 0 bases; unmatched junction bases: 4. The CDR3 covers 17 residues. The germline gives CDR1 LNHNV, CDR2 YYDKDF (reference sequence). The CDR3 nucleotides are TGTGCCACCAGCAGAGATCTAACTAGCGGGAGCACAGATACGCAGTATTTT. Amino acid sequence: CATSRDLTSGSTDTQYF.

J is TRBJ2-1 and V is TRBV7-9, with 7 bases identical to TRBD2. Germline V gene sequence: CDR1 SEHNR, CDR2 FQNEAQ (reference sequence). V lost 1 base to trimming and J lost 1 base; unmatched junction nucleotides: 7. The CDR3 length is 17 residues. The CDR3: CASSLGAGLGSYNEQFF. The CDR3 DNA sequence: TGTGCCAGCAGCTTAGGTGCAGGACTAGGGTCCTACAATGAGCAGTTCTTC. Variable domain in full (rest from reference TRBV7-9 and TRBJ2-1): DTGVSQNPRHKITKRGQNVTFRCDPISEHNRLYWYRQTLGQGPEFLTYFQNEAQLEKSRLLSDRFSAERPKGSFSTLEIQRTEQGDSAMYLCASSLGAGLGSYNEQFFGPGTRLTVL.

The CDR3 DNA reads as TGTGCCAGCAGCCGGGGTGGGCTCAAAATCTACGAGCAGTACTTC. Translating gives CASSRGGLKIYEQYF. The chain joins TRBV7-9 to TRBJ2-7; a possible D gene is TRBD2 (5 bases). The CDR3 is 15 amino acids. The ends were cut back, 5 bases at V and 3 bases at J, with 17 bases in the middle. Germline V gene data show CDR1 as SEHNR and CDR2 as FQNEAQ (reference sequence).

The V and J genes are TRBV7-2 and TRBJ1-2, with D possibly being TRBD1 (6 bases). The ends were cut back, 1 base at V and 3 bases at J, with 9 bases in the middle. Germline lookup yields CDR1 SGHTA and CDR2 FQGNSA. The CDR3 covers 14 residues. The CDR3 protein is CASSLDGGHYGYTF. Written as DNA, the CDR3 is TGTGCCAGCAGCTTAGACGGGGGGCACTATGGCTACACCTTC. Supplemented by reference TRBV7-2 and TRBJ1-2, the full variable domain reads GAGVSQSPSNKVTEKGKDVELRCDPISGHTALYWYRQSLGQGLEFLIYFQGNSAPDKSGLPSDRFSAERTGGSVSTLTIQRTQQEDSAVYLCASSLDGGHYGYTFGSGTRLTVV.

A remark on this clone: An end of the junction does not agree with germline; a read error may underlie this. The V and J genes are TRBV6-5 and TRBJ2-1, with 13 bases lining up with TRBD2. Germline loops: CDR1 MNHEY, CDR2 SVGAGI. This CDR3 contains 14 residues. The CDR3 spells CASSPRLAGGLPLF. CDR3 DNA: TGTGCCAGCAGTCCCCGACTAGCGGGGGGCCTTCCGCTCTTC.

V usage is TRBV5-1 and J usage is TRBJ1-5; D is uncertain. Germline V lookup: CDR1 SGHRS, CDR2 YFSETQ. This CDR3 contains 13 residues. V lost 0 bases, J lost 5 bases, and 6 bases lay in between. This CDR3 reads CASSLDADQPQHF. The CDR3 nucleotides read TGCGCCAGCAGCTTGGACGCGGATCAGCCCCAGCATTTT.

This clone was recorded a few times. The genes are TRBV28 and TRBJ2-1, with TRBD2 identical over 11 bases. The CDR3 spans 14 residues. Trimming removed 6 bases from V and 4 bases from J; junction bases left unmatched: 2. CDR1 is MDHEN and CDR2 is SYDVKM in the germline V gene. DNA of the CDR3: TGTGCCAGCAGCGGGACTAGCGGTTACAATGAGCAGTTCTTC. This codes for CASSGTSGYNEQFF.

J is TRBJ1-5 and V is TRBV10-3; D remains unclear. The CDR3 is made up of 14 amino acids. In germline, CDR1 is ENHRY, CDR2 SYGVKD. With 3 bases removed from V and 3 bases from J, the gap between germline ends came to 9 bases. The CDR3 reads CAISDGSNNQPQHF. The CDR3 nucleotides read TGTGCCATCAGTGACGGGTCTAACAATCAGCCCCAGCATTTT.

The rearrangement joins TRBV19 to TRBJ1-1, with D unclear. V was cut by 3 bases and J by 11 bases, with 13 bases left in between. The CDR3 spans 12 residues. Per germline, CDR1 LNHDA and CDR2 SQIVND (reference sequence). The CDR3 sequence is CASSIPGGSAFF. The CDR3 nucleotides are TGTGCCAGTAGTATCCCCGGTGGTTCGGCTTTCTTT.

This chain uses TRBV7-2 with TRBJ2-3, with a tentative D call TRBD2 (6 bases). Trimming removed 5 bases at V and 10 bases at J, with 13 bases between. From germline, CDR1 is SGHTA and CDR2 FQGNSA. This CDR3 spans 12 amino acids. The CDR3 region is CASSLDRGSQYF. The CDR3 DNA reads as TGTGCCAGCAGCCTCGATCGGGGGTCGCAGTATTTT.

The chain links TRBV7-3 to TRBJ2-5; 12 nucleotides match TRBD1. CDR1 is SGHTA, CDR2 FQGTGA, per germline. Unmatched junction bases numbered 7, after V lost 3 bases and J lost 2 bases. The CDR3 contains 17 residues. CDR3 bases: TGTGCCAGCAGCTTGGGACAGGGGGCGATTACTCAAGAGACCCAGTACTTC. It translates to CASSLGQGAITQETQYF.

This chain uses TRBV19 with TRBJ2-7; tentatively, D is TRBD2 (6 bases). Trimming pared 5 bases from V and 2 bases from J, leaving 13 bases between. In germline, CDR1 is LNHDA, CDR2 SQIVND (reference sequence). The CDR3 spans 14 residues. CDR3 sequence: CASSSGAGTYEQYF. The CDR3 DNA sequence: TGTGCCAGTAGTTCTGGAGCGGGTACCTACGAGCAGTACTTC.

The J gene is TRBJ2-2, the V gene TRBV7-6; weak D call: TRBD2 (5 bases). The CDR3 consists of 14 residues. Germline CDR1 SGHVS, CDR2 FNYEAQ. V lost 11 bases and J 0 bases, leaving 13 bases between the germline ends. The CDR3 DNA sequence: TGTGCCTGGCGGGCAGGTTCGAACACCGGGGAGCTGTTTTTT. It yields the protein CAWRAGSNTGELFF.

This clone was picked up a small number of times. J is TRBJ2-3 and V is TRBV9; the match to TRBD2 covers 9 bases. The length of the CDR3 is 17 residues. Germline CDR1 is SGDLS and CDR2 is YYNGEE. Trimming cost V 4 bases and J 0 bases; bases outside gene matches: 9. CDR3 sequence: CASSSGGTSRSTDTQYF. The CDR3 region has the DNA TGTGCCAGCAGCAGCGGCGGGACTAGCAGGAGCACAGATACGCAGTATTTT.

This clone has just a few counts. The CDR3 protein is CASSPRAYVYTEAFF. The CDR3 region has the DNA TGTGCCAGCAGCCCCCGCGCGTACGTCTACACTGAAGCTTTCTTT. The chain employs TRBV14 and TRBJ1-1, with D hard to call. This CDR3 is 15 amino acids long. The germline V and J ends were trimmed by 4 bases and 3 bases, with 15 bases remaining between them. CDR1 is SGHDN, CDR2 FVKESK, per germline.

This clone was observed a single time. This chain connects TRBV11-3 to TRBJ1-1; the match to TRBD1 covers 9 bases. V lost 4 bases and J lost 2; bases outside the gene matches: 14. This CDR3 is 18 amino acids long. Germline V CDR1 and CDR2: SGHNT, YENEEA. CDR3 bases: TGTGCCAGCAGCTCTCCGACAGGGGGAAAGGTATTTAACACTGAAGCTTTCTTT. This gives the protein CASSSPTGGKVFNTEAFF.

This clone was picked up a small number of times. This chain connects TRBV7-9 to TRBJ1-4; D is uncertain. The V end was cut by 2 bases, the J end by 8 bases, with 6 bases between. The germline CDR1 and CDR2 sequences are SEHNR and FQNEAQ (reference sequence). The CDR3 consists of 12 residues. The CDR3 sequence is CASSLTREKLFF. CDR3 nucleotides: TGTGCCAGCAGCTTAACACGCGAAAAACTGTTTTTT. Together with reference TRBV7-9 and TRBJ1-4, the CDR3 gives the full variable domain: DTGVSQNPRHKITKRGQNVTFRCDPISEHNRLYWYRQTLGQGPEFLTYFQNEAQLEKSRLLSDRFSAERPKGSFSTLEIQRTEQGDSAMYLCASSLTREKLFFGSGTQLSVL.

This clone showed up just a few times. The chain recombines TRBV19 with TRBJ2-7, with D possibly being TRBD2 (6 bases). The ends were cut back, 10 bases at V and 3 bases at J, with 13 bases in the middle. This CDR3 spans 12 amino acids. CDR1 is LNHDA and CDR2 is SQIVND in the germline V gene (reference sequence). The CDR3 region is CAIWDWGYEQYF. The CDR3 nucleotides read TGTGCCATATGGGACTGGGGCTACGAGCAGTACTTC. The full variable domain, completed using reference TRBV19 and TRBJ2-7, is DGGITQSPKYLFRKEGQNVTLSCEQNLNHDAMYWYRQDPGQGLRLIYYSQIVNDFQKGDIAEGYSVSREKKESFPLTVTSAQKNPTAFYLCAIWDWGYEQYFGPGTRLTVT.

This clone was counted between two and nine times. The chain is built from TRBV6-5 and TRBJ2-5; possible D gene TRBD2, 5 bases. The length of the CDR3 is 12 residues. The V end lost 6 bases, the J end lost 4 bases, and 9 bases lay between the germline ends. Germline V gene sequence: CDR1 MNHEY, CDR2 SVGAGI. The CDR3 DNA reads TGTGCCAGCAGATCGGCGGGAGAGACCCAGTACTTC. This codes for CASRSAGETQYF.

This clone was counted between two and nine times. The chain employs TRBV11-3 and TRBJ2-2, with 7 bases that match TRBD1. V gave up 6 bases and J gave up 1 base; unmatched junction bases: 2. The CDR3 totals 14 residues. In germline, CDR1 is SGHNT, CDR2 YENEEA. The CDR3 protein is CASRWDRNTGELFF. The CDR3 DNA sequence: TGTGCCAGCAGATGGGACAGGAACACCGGGGAGCTGTTTTTT.

The V and J genes are TRBV30 and TRBJ2-1; no clear D gene. Deletions cut 2 bases from V and 5 bases from J, with 4 bases between. This CDR3 spans 11 amino acids. The V gene's germline CDR1 is GTSNPN and CDR2 SVGIG (reference sequence). For the CDR3, the DNA is TGTGCCTGGAGTCGAGACAATGAGCAGTTCTTC. Translating it yields CAWSRDNEQFF.

V usage is TRBV27 and J usage is TRBJ2-7, with D possibly matching TRBD1 (5 bases). In germline, CDR1 is MNHEY, CDR2 SMNVEV (reference sequence). Trimming stripped 3 bases from V and 7 bases from J, with 13 bases between. The CDR3 loop spans 13 amino acids. The CDR3 protein is CASSFNGPGEQYF. In DNA form, the CDR3 reads TGTGCCAGCAGTTTTAACGGACCAGGGGAGCAGTACTTC.

The J gene is TRBJ2-7, the V gene TRBV21-1; TRBD1 was called by the table and not checked on the DNA. TRBV21-1 is recorded as a pseudogene. The CDR3 extends over 16 amino acids. The CDR3 nucleotides read TGTGCCAGCAGCAAAACGGCCTACAGGGAGCAAGACGAGCAGTACTTC. This codes for CASSKTAYREQDEQYF.